This TCR beta chain is drawn from a study of T cell repertoires in cytomegalovirus infection. TCRdb independently ran MiXCR on the reads; one entry per CDR3 protein. There are some 600,000 distinct CDR3 sequences in the sample; about 24% occur only once, and less than 10% lies in the top ten. There are a few counts of this clonotype. Germline loops: CDR1 SQVTM, CDR2 ANQGSEA. V shed 7 bases and J shed 4 bases, with 13 bases lying between them. This CDR3 region has 12 residues. The receptor comes from a human donor in good health (CMV status not recorded). Some clones in this sample may be carry-over from other donors' samples. The chain recombines TRBV29-1 with TRBJ1-1; TRBD1 might be the D (5 bases). The sample taken for sequencing was CD8+ T cells from PBMCs. CDR3 sequence (DNA): TGCAGCGCCGTGACTGGGGCCACTGAAGCTTTCTTT. Translating it yields CSAVTGATEAFF.